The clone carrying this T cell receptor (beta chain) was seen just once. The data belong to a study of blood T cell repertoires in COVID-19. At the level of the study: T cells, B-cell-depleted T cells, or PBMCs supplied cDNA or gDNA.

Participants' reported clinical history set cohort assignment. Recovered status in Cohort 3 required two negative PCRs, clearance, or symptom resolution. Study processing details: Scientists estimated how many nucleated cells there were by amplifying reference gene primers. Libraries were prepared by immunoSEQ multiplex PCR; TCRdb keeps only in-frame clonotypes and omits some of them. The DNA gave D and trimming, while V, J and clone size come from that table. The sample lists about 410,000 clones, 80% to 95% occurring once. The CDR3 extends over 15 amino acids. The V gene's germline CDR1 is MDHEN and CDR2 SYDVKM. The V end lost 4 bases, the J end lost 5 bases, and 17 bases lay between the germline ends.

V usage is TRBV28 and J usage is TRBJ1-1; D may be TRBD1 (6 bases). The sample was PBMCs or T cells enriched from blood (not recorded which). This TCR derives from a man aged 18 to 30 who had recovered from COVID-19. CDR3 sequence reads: CASSSLGGGNTEAFF. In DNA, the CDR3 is TGTGCCAGCAGTTCCCTAGGCGGGGGCAATACTGAAGCTTTCTTT.